The 3 T cell receptor beta chains given below trace back to one sample, sequenced in a study of T cells in Graves' hyperthyroidism and ophthalmopathy. Researchers took RNA transcripts and amplified the TCR beta CDR3 regions from them. With the HTBI primer set, the TCR CDR3 went through a first round of RT-PCR. TCRdb reprocessed the multiplex PCR reads with MiXCR, giving one entry per CDR3 protein. The sample has 480,000 or so distinct CDR3 sequences, around 14% seen once. The specimen was blood. These receptors were taken from a woman in her late teens or twenties with Graves' hyperthyroidism.

This clonotype came up many times. This rearrangement joins TRBV11-2 to TRBJ2-2; 8 nucleotides match TRBD1. In germline, CDR1 is SGHAT, CDR2 FQNNGV. The V segment lost 3 bases and the J segment 7 bases; nucleotides outside the gene matches: 4. This CDR3 has 14 amino acids. The CDR3 protein is CASSLDRVSGELFF. CDR3 nucleotides: TGTGCCAGCAGCTTGGACAGGGTCAGCGGGGAGCTGTTTTTT.

This clonotype was seen repeatedly, ten times or more. The chain combines TRBV7-8 with TRBJ2-1; possible D gene TRBD2, 6 bases. Trimming cost V 5 bases and J 0 bases, with 17 bases left between them. The CDR3 runs 17 residues. CDR1 and CDR2 from the germline V gene are SGHVS and FQNEAQ. This CDR3 is CASSRLGGLTSYNEQFF. CDR3 bases: TGTGCCAGCAGCCGTCTCGGGGGACTTACCTCCTACAATGAGCAGTTCTTC.

This clonotype has a count of ten or more. J is TRBJ2-1 and V is TRBV11-2; D remains unclear. This CDR3 region has 14 residues. Trimming took off 1 base at V and 4 bases at J, with 8 bases between the two ends. Germline V gene lookup returns CDR1 SGHAT and CDR2 FQNNGV. CDR3 loop: CASSLVLGYNEQFF. The CDR3 nucleotides are TGTGCCAGCAGCTTAGTGTTGGGTTACAATGAGCAGTTCTTC.